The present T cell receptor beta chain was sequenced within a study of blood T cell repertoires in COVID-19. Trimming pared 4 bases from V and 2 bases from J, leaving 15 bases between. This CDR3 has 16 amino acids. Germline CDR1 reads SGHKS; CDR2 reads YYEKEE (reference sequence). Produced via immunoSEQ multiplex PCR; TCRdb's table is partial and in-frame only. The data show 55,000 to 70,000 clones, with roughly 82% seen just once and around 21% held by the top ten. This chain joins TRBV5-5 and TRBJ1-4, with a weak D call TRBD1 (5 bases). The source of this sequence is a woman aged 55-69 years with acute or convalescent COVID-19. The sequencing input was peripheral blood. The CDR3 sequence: CASSVRRGWTNEKLFF. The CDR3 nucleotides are TGTGCCAGCAGCGTACGGAGGGGATGGACTAATGAAAAACTGTTTTTT. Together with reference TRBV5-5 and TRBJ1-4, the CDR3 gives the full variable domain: DAGVTQSPTHLIKTRGQQVTLRCSPISGHKSVSWYQQVLGQGPQFIFQYYEKEERGRGNFPDRFSARQFPNYSSELNVNALLLGDSALYLCASSVRRGWTNEKLFFGSGTQLSVL.